This TCR beta chain was observed in a study of liver allograft versus peripheral blood T cells. Study-wide background: Within transplanted livers, the T cell receptor repertoires were examined and compared against the repertoires present in the peripheral blood of liver transplant recipients. Study-level results: A difference was reportedly observed between T cell receptor repertoires inside liver allografts and those in peripheral blood.

TCRdb reprocessed the reads via MiXCR and lists one record per CDR3 protein. Among about 1,100 distinct CDR3 sequences listed, 15% to 20% were seen once. As regards this clonotype: The antigen is not known. The junction and the germline gene differ at one end; a read error may be behind it.

This receptor was obtained from a human patient who had a liver transplant. Some T cells may have originated in the graft donor.

CDR3 DNA sequence: TGTGCCAGCAGTTACTACGGGGAGGGCACAGATACGAAGTATTTT. Its translation: CASSYYGEGTDTKYF. The chain joins TRBV6-6 to TRBJ2-3, with 7 bases fitting TRBD2. Germline V lookup: CDR1 MNHNY, CDR2 SVGAGI (reference sequence). CDR3 length: 15 amino acids.